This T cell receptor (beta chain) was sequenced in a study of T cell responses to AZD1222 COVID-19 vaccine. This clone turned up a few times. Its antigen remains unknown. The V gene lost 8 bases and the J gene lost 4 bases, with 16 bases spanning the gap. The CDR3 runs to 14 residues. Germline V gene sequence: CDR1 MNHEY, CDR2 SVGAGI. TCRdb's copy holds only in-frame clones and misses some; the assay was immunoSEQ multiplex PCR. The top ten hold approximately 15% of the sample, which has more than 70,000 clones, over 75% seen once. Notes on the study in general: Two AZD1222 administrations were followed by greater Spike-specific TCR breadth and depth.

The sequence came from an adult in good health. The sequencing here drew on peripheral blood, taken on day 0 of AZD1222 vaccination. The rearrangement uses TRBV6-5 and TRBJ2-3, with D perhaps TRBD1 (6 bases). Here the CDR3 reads CASGLQQGPDTQYF. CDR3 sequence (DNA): TGTGCCAGCGGTCTTCAACAGGGACCAGATACGCAGTATTTT.